This T cell receptor (beta chain) was identified in a study of blood T cell repertoires in COVID-19. Study details: Sites across the United States, Italy and Spain contributed samples from acute and convalescent COVID-19. PBMCs, B-cell-depleted T cells, or T cells were the source of the cDNA or gDNA that made up the material.

Trimming removed 0 bases from V and 0 bases from J, with 6 bases in between. The CDR3 contains 15 residues. The germline gives CDR1 SGHRS, CDR2 YFSETQ. Authors' processing steps: Quantification of nucleated cells was approximated via reference gene primer amplification. Clones were read by immunoSEQ multiplex PCR, and TCRdb kept only the in-frame ones, dropping some. V and J calls and clone size come straight from that table; D and trimming were deduced from the DNA. The table lists some 130,000 clones, around 73% of them singletons. The chain recombines TRBV5-1 with TRBJ1-4; no reliable D call. The sequenced sample was peripheral blood. The clonotype comes from a man aged 55 to 70 who had recovered from COVID-19. CDR3 sequence: CASSLATATNEKLFF. The CDR3 bases are TGCGCCAGCAGCTTGGCTACAGCAACTAATGAAAAACTGTTTTTT.